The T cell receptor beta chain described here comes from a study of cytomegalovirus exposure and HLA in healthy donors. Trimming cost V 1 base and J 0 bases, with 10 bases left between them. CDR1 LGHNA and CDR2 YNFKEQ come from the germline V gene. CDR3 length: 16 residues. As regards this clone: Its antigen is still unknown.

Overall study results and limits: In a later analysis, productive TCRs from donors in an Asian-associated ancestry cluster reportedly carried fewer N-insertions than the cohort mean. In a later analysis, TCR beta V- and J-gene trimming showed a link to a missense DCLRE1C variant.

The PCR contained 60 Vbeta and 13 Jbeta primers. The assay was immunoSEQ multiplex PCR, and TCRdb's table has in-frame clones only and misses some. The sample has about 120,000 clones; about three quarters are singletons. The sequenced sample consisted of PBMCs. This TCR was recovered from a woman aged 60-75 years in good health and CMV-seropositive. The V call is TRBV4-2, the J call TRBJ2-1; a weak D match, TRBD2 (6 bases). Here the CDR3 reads CASSQGRGFSYNEQFF. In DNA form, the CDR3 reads TGTGCCAGCAGCCAAGGCCGGGGGTTCTCCTACAATGAGCAGTTCTTC.